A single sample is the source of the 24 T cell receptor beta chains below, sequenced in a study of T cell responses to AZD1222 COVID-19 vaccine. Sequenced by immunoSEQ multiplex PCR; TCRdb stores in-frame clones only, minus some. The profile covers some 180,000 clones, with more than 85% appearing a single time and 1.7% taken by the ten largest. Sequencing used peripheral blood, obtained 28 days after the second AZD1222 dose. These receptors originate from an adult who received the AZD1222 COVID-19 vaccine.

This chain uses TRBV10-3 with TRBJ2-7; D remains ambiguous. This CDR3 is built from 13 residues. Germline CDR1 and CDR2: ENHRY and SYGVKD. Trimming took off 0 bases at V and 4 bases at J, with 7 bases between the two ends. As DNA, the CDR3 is TGTGCCATCAGTGAGTCGGGAAGTTACGAGCAGTACTTC. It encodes CAISESGSYEQYF.

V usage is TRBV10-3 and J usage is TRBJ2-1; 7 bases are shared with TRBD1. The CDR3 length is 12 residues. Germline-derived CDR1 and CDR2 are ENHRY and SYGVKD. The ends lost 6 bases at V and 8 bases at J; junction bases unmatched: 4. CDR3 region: CAIRPDRDEQFF. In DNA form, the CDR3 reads TGTGCCATCAGACCCGACAGGGATGAGCAGTTCTTC.

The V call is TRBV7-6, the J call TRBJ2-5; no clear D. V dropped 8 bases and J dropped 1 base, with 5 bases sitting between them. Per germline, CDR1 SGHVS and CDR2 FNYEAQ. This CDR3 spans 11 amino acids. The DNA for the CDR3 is TGTGCCAGCGGGTCCCAAGAGACCCAGTACTTC. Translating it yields CASGSQETQYF.

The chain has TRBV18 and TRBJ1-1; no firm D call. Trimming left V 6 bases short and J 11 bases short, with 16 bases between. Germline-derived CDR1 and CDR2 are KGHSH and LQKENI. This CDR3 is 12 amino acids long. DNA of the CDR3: TGTGCCAGCTCCCCCTTGCCCGGGGAGGCTTTCTTT. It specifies CASSPLPGEAFF.

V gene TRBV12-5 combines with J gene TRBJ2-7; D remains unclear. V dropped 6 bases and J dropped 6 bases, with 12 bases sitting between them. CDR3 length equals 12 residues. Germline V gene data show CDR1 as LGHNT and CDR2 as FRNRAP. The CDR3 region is CASGMILGEQYF. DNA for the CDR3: TGTGCTAGTGGAATGATATTGGGCGAGCAGTACTTC. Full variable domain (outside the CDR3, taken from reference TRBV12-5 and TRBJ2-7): DARVTQTPRHKVTEMGQEVTMRCQPILGHNTVFWYRQTMMQGLELLAYFRNRAPLDDSGMPKDRFSAEMPDATLATLKIQPSEPRDSAVYFCASGMILGEQYFGPGTRLTVT.

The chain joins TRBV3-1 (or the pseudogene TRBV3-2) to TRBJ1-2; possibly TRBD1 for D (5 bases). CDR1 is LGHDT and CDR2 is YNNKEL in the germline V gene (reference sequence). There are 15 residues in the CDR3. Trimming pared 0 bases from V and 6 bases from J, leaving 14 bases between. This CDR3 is CASSQEGRRGDGYTF. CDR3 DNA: TGTGCCAGCAGCCAAGAGGGCAGGAGAGGGGATGGCTACACCTTC.

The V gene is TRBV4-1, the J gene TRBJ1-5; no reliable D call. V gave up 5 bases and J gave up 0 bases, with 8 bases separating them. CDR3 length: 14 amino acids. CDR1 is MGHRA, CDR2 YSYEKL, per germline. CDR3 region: CASSSANSNQPQHF. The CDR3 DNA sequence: TGCGCCAGCAGCTCGGCAAATAGCAATCAGCCCCAGCATTTT.

Written as DNA, the CDR3 is TGTGCCAGCTCACCAATCCGCCAGGGTAATTGGCTTGGGCAGTTCTTC. Translating gives CASSPIRQGNWLGQFF. V gene TRBV18 combines with J gene TRBJ2-1, with D perhaps TRBD1 (5 bases). The germline V and J ends were trimmed by 2 bases and 12 bases, with 23 bases remaining between them. The CDR3 length is 16 residues. In germline, CDR1 is KGHSH, CDR2 LQKENI.

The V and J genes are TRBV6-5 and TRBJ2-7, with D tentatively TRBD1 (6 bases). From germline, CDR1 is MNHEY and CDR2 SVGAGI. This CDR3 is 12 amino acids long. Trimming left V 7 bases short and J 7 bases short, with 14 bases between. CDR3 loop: CASNRVVGEQYF. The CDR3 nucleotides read TGTGCCAGCAACAGGGTCGTGGGGGAGCAGTACTTC.

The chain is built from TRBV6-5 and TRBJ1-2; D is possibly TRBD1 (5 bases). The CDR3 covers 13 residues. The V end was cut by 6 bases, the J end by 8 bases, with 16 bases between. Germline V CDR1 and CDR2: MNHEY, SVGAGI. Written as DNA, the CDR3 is TGTGCCAGCAGAGTCGACAGTCGGTTCGGCTACACCTTC. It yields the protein CASRVDSRFGYTF.

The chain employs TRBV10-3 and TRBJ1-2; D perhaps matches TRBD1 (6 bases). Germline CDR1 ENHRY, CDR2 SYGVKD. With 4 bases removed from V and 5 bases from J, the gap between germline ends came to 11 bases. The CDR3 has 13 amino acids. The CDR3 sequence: CAISAQGLYGYTF. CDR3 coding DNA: TGTGCCATCAGTGCTCAGGGGCTATATGGCTACACCTTC.

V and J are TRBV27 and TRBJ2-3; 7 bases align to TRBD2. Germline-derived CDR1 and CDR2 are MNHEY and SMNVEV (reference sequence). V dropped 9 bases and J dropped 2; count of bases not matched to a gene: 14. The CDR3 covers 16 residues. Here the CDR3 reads CASSQDLGGTTDTQYF. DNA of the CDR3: TGTGCCAGTTCACAAGACCTCGGGGGGACCACAGATACGCAGTATTTT.

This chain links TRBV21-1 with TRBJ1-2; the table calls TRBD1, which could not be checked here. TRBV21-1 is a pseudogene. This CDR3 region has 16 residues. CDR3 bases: TGTGCCAGCAGCAAGCTGACAGGGGGCGAAATCTATGGCTACACCTTC. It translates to CASSKLTGGEIYGYTF.

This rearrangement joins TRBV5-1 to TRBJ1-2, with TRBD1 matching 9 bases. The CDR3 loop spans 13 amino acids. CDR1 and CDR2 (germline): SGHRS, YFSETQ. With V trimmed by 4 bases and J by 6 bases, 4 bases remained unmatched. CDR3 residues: CASSHRTGDGYTF. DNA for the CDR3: TGCGCCAGCAGCCATCGGACAGGGGATGGCTACACCTTC.

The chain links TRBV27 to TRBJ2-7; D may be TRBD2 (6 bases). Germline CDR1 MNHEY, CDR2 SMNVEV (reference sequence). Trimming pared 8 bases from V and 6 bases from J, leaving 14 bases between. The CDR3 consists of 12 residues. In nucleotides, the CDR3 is TGTGCCAGCGGATACCCGCGGGGCGAGCAGTACTTC. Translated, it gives CASGYPRGEQYF.

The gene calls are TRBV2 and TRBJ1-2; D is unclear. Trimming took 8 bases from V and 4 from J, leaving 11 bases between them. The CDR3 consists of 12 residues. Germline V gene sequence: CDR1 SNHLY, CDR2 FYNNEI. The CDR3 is CASDTAGYGYTF. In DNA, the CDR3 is TGTGCCAGCGACACGGCGGGCTATGGCTACACCTTC.

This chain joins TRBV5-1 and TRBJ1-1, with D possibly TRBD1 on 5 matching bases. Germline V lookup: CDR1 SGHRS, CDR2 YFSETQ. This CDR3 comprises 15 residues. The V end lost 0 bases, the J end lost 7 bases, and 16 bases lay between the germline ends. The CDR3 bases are TGCGCCAGCAGCTTGGTGTTAGGGGTTCAGGGTGAAGCTTTCTTT. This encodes CASSLVLGVQGEAFF.

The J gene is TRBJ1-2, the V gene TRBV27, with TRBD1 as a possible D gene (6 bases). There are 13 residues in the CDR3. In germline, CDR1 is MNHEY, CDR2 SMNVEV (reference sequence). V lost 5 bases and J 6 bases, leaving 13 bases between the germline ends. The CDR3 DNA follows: TGTGCCAGCAGTCGAAGGGGGGCTGATGGCTACACCTTC. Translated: CASSRRGADGYTF.

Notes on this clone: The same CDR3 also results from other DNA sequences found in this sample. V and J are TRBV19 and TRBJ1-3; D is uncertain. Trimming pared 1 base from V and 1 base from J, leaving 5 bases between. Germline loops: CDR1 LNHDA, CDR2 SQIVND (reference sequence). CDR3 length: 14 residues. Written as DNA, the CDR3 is TGTGCCAGTAGTATAGGAGGGTCTGGAAACACCATATATTTT. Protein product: CASSIGGSGNTIYF.

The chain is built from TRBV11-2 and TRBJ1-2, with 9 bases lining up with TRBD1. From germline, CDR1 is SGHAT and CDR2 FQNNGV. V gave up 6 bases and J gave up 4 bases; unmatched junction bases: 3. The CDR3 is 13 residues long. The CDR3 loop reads CASRQTGGYGYTF. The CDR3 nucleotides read TGTGCCAGCAGACAGACAGGGGGCTATGGCTACACCTTC.

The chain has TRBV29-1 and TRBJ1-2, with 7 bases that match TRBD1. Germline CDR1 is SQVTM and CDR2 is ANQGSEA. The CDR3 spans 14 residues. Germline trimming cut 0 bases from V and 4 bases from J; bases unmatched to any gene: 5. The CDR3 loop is CSVEERQGSYGYTF. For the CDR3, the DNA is TGCAGCGTTGAAGAACGACAGGGAAGCTATGGCTACACCTTC.

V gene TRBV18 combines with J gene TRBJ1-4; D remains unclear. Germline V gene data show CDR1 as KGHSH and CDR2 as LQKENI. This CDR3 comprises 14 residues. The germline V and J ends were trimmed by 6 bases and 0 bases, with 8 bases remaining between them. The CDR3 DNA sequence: TGTGCCAGCTCGCACCTTGCAACTAATGAAAAACTGTTTTTT. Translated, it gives CASSHLATNEKLFF.

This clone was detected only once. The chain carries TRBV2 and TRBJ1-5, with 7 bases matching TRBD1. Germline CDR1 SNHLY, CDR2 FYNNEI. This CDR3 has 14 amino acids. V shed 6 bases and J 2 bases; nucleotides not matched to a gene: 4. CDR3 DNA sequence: TGTGCCAGCAGAAGACAGGGCGGCAATCAGCCCCAGCATTTT. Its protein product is CASRRQGGNQPQHF.

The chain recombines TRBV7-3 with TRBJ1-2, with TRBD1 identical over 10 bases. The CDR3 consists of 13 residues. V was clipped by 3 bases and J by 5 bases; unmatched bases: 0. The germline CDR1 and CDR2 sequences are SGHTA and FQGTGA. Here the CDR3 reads CASSLDRGYGYTF. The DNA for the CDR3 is TGTGCCAGCAGCTTGGACAGGGGGTATGGCTACACCTTC.